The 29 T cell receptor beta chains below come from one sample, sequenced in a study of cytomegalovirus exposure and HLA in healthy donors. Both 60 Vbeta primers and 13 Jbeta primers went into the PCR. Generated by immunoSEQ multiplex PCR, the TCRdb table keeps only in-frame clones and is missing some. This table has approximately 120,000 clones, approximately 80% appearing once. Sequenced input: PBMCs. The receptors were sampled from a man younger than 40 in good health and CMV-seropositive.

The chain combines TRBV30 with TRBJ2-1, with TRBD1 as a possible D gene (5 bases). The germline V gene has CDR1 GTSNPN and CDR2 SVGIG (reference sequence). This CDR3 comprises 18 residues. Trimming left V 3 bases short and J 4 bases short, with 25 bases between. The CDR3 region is CAWSSGSPPAWVYNEQFF. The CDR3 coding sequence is TGTGCCTGGAGCTCAGGGTCCCCACCGGCTTGGGTTTACAATGAGCAGTTCTTC. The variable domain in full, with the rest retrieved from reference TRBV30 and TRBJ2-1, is SQTIHQWPATLVQPVGSPLSLECTVEGTSNPNLYWYRQAAGRGLQLLFYSVGIGQISSEVPQNLSASRPQDRQFILSSKKLLLSDSGFYLCAWSSGSPPAWVYNEQFFGPGTRLTVL.

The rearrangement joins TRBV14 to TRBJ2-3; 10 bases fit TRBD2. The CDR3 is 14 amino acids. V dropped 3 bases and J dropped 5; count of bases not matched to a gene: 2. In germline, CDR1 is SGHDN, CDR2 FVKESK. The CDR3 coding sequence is TGTGCCAGCAGCCAGGGACTAGCGCGAGATACGCAGTATTTT. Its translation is CASSQGLARDTQYF.

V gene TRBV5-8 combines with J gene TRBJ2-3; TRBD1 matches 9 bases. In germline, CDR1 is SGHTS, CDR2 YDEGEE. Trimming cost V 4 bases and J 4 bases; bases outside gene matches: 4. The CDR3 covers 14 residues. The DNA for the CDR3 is TGTGCCAGCAGCCCGGGACAGGGTGCAGATACGCAGTATTTT. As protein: CASSPGQGADTQYF. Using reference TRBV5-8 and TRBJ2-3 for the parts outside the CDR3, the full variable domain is EAGVTQSPTHLIKTRGQQATLRCSPISGHTSVYWYQQALGLGLQFLLWYDEGEERNRGNFPPRFSGRQFPNYSSELNVNALELEDSALYLCASSPGQGADTQYFGPGTRLTVL.

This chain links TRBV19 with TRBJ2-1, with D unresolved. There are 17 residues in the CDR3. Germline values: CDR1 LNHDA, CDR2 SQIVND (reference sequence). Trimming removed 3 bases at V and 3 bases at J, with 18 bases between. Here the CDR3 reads CASSIWAGHANYNEQFF. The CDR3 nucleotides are TGTGCCAGTAGTATCTGGGCTGGGCATGCGAACTACAATGAGCAGTTCTTC.

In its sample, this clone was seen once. CDR3 protein: CASSQRGSGASTDTQYF. CDR3 nucleotides: TGTGCCAGCAGCCAACGCGGAAGCGGAGCTAGCACAGATACGCAGTATTTT. The chain uses TRBV4-2 and TRBJ2-3; a weak D match, TRBD2 (5 bases). This CDR3 is built from 17 residues. Trimming took 2 bases from V and 0 from J, leaving 15 bases between them. CDR1 is LGHNA and CDR2 is YNFKEQ in the germline V gene.

The CDR3 DNA is TGTGCCAGCAGTTCAGCGATCCACAATGAGCAGTTCTTC. Protein: CASSSAIHNEQFF. V and J are TRBV27 and TRBJ2-1, with D hard to call. The ends were cut back, 4 bases at V and 5 bases at J, with 9 bases in the middle. This CDR3 region has 13 residues. Germline lookup yields CDR1 MNHEY and CDR2 SMNVEV (reference sequence).

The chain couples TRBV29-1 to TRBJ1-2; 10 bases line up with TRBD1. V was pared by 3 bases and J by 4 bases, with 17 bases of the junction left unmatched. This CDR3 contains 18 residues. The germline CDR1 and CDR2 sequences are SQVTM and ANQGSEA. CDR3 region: CSVDAPADRGFWGYGYTF. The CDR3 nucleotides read TGCAGCGTTGACGCTCCTGCGGACAGGGGGTTTTGGGGCTATGGCTACACCTTC.

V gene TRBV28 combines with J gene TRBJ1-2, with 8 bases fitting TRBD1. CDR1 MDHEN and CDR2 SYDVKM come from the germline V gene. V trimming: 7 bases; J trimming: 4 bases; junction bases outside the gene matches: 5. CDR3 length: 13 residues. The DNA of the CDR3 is TGTGCCAGCACCGCGGGACAGGTCTATGGCTACACCTTC. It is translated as CASTAGQVYGYTF.

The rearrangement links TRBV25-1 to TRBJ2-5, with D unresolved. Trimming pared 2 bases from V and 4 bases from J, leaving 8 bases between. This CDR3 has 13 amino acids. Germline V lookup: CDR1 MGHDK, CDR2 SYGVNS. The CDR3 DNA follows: TGTGCCAGCAGTGAACGAGCACGAGAGACCCAGTACTTC. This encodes CASSERARETQYF.

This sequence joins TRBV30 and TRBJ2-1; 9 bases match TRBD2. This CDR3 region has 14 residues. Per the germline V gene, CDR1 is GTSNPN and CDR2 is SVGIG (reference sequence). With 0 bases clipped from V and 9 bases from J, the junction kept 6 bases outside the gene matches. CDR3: CAWSVAGGPGEQFF. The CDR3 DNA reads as TGTGCCTGGAGTGTGGCGGGAGGGCCCGGTGAGCAGTTCTTC.

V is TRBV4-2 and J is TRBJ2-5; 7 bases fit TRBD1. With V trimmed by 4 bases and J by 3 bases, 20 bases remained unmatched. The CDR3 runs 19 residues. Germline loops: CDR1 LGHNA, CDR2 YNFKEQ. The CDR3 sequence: CASSLQGITGALGEETQYF. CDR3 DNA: TGTGCCAGCAGCCTCCAAGGAATCACAGGGGCACTTGGGGAAGAGACCCAGTACTTC.

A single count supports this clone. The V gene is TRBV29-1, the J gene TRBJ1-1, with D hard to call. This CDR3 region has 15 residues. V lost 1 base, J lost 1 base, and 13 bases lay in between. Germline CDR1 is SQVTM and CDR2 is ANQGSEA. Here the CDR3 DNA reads TGCAGCGTTGAAGCAGTCAGGAAGAGGAACACTGAAGCTTTCTTT. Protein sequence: CSVEAVRKRNTEAFF.

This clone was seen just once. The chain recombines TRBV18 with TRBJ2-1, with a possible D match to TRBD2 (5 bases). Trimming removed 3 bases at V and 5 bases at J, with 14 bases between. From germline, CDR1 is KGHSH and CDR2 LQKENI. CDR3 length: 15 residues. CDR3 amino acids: CASSPGAYEDNEQFF. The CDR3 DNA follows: TGTGCCAGCTCACCGGGAGCTTACGAAGACAATGAGCAGTTCTTC.

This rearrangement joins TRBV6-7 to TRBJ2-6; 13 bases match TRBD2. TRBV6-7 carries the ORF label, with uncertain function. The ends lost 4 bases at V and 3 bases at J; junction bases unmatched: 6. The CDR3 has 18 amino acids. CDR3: CASSSRTSGSHGANVLTF. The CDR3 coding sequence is TGTGCCAGCAGTTCCAGGACTAGCGGGAGTCATGGGGCCAACGTCCTGACTTTC.

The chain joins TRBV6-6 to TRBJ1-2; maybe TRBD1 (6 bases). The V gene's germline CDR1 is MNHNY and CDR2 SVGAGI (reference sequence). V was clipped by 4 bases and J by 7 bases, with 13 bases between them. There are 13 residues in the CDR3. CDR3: CASSSDSLFGYTF. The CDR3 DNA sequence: TGTGCCAGCAGTTCGGACAGTCTTTTTGGCTACACCTTC.

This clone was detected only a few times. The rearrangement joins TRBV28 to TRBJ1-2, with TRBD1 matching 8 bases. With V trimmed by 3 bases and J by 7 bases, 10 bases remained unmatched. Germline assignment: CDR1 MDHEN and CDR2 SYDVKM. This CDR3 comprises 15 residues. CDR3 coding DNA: TGTGCCAGCAGTTTTCGTAGCAGGGGGACAGGTGGCTACACCTTC. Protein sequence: CASSFRSRGTGGYTF.

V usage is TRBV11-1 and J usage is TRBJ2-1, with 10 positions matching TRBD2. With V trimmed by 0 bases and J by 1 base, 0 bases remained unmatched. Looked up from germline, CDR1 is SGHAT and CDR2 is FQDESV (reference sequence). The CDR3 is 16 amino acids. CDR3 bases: TGTGCCAGCAGCTTAGCTAGCGGGAGGTCCTACAATGAGCAGTTCTTC. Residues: CASSLASGRSYNEQFF.

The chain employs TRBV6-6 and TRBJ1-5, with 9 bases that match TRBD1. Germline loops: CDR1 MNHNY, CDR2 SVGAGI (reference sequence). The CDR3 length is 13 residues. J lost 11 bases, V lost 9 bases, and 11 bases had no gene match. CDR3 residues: CASHRGLVEAQHF. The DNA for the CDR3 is TGTGCCAGTCACAGGGGGCTCGTTGAGGCCCAGCATTTT.

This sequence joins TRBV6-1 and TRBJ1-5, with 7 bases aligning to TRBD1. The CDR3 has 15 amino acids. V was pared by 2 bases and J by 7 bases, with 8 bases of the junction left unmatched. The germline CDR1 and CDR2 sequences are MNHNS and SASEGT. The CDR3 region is CASSESTGVGQPQHF. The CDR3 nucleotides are TGTGCCAGCAGTGAAAGCACAGGGGTGGGCCAGCCCCAGCATTTT.

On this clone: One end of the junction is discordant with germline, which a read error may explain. The CDR3 is CASSEALSGGNEQFF. The DNA of the CDR3 is TGTGCTAGCAGTGAGGCTTTATCGGGGGGAAATGAGCAGTTCTTC. V gene TRBV7-7 combines with J gene TRBJ2-1, with TRBD2 matching over 7 bases. Per the germline V gene, CDR1 is SSHAT and CDR2 is FNYEAQ (reference sequence). This CDR3 has 15 residues.

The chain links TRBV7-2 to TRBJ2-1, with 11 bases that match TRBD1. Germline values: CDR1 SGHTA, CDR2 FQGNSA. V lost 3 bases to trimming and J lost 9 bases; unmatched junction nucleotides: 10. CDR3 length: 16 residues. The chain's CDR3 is CASSFVGTGQGVEQFF. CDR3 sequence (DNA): TGTGCCAGCAGCTTCGTAGGGACGGGACAGGGGGTTGAGCAGTTCTTC.

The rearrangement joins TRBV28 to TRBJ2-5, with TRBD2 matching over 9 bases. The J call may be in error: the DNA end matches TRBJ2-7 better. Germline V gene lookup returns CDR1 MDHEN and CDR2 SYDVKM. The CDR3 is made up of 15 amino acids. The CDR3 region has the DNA TGTGCCAGCAGTTTTGAGCTAGCGGGGCGCTACGAGCAGTACTTC. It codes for CASSFELAGRYEQYF.

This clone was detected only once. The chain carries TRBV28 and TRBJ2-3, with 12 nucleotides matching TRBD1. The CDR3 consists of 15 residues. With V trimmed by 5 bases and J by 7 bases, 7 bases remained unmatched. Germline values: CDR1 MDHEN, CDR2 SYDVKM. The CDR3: CASSTGQGALNTQYF. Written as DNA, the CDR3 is TGTGCCAGCAGTACGGGACAGGGGGCATTAAATACGCAGTATTTT.

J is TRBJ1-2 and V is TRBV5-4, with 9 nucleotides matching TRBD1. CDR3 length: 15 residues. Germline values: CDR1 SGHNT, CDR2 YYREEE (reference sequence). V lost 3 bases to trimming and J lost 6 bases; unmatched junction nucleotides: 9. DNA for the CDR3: TGTGCCAGCAGCTCACCGGGACAGGGCTTTCATGGCTACACCTTC. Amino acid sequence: CASSSPGQGFHGYTF.

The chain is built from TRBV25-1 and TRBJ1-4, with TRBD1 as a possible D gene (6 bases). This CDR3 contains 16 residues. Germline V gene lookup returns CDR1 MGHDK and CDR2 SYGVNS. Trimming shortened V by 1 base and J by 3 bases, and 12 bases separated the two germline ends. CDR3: CASSELFTGPNEKLFF. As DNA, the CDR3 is TGTGCCAGCAGTGAATTGTTCACAGGGCCTAATGAAAAACTGTTTTTT. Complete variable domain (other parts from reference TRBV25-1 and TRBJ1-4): EADIYQTPRYLVIGTGKKITLECSQTMGHDKMYWYQQDPGMELHLIHYSYGVNSTEKGDLSSESTVSRIRTEHFPLTLESARPSHTSQYLCASSELFTGPNEKLFFGSGTQLSVL.

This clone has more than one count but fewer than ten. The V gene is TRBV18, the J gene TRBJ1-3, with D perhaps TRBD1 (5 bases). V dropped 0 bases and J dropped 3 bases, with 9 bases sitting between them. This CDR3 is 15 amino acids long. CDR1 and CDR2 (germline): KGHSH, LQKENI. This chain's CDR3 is CASSPPLQGGNTIYF. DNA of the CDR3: TGTGCCAGCTCACCACCGTTGCAGGGTGGAAACACCATATATTTT.

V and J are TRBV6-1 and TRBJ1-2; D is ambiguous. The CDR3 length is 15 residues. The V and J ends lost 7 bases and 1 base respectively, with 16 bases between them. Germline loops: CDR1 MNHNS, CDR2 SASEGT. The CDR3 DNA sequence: TGTGCCAGCAAAGAGGCAGCTAGACTTAACTATGGCTACACCTTC. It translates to CASKEAARLNYGYTF.

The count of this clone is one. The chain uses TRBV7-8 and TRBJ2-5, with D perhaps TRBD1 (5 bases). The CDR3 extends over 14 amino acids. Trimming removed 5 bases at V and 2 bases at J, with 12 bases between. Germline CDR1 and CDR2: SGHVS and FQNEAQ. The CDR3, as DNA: TGTGCCAGCAGCATGACAAGGGGACAAGAGACCCAGTACTTC. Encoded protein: CASSMTRGQETQYF.

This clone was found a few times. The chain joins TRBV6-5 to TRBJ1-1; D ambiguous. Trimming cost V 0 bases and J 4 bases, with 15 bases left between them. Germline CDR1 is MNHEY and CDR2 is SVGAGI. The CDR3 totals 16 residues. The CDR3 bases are TGTGCCAGCAGTTACTCCGCGCAGGCTACCAGCACTGAAGCTTTCTTT. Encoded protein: CASSYSAQATSTEAFF.